This is a list of T cell receptor beta chains from one sample in a study of shared clonotypes between healthy human individuals. TCRdb's table, derived via immunoSEQ multiplex PCR, lists solely in-frame clones and lacks some. The profile shows 2 million to 3 million clones, over 85% of them singletons. Sequences were obtained from naive CD4+ T cells from PBMCs. These receptors originate from a man aged 18-30 years in good health. Some clones in this sample may be carry-over from other donors' samples. Both conserved end residues are part of each CDR3. Fields, in order: J gene, D gene, V gene, clone size, CDR3 DNA, CDR3 protein. The D gene is left open where the match is weak. Clone size is stated in some rows and not others, as once, few, many or a class when expanded.

>TRBJ1-6|.|TRBV28|.
TGTGCCAGCAGCCCGGACGGTGGGGCTTTTAATTCACCCCTCCACTTT
CASSPDGGAFNSPLHF
>TRBJ2-5|.|TRBV29-1|.
TGCAGCGTTGAACGTGTCGCGGGGGAGACCCAGTACTTC
CSVERVAGETQYF
>TRBJ1-5|.|TRBV10-3|.
TGTGCCATCAGTGAGTCGATTCAGCCCCAGCATTTT
CAISESIQPQHF
>TRBJ2-7|TRBD2|TRBV9|.
TGTGCCAGCAGCCGAGCGGGAGATGTCTACGAGCAGTACTTC
CASSRAGDVYEQYF
>TRBJ2-5|.|TRBV5-4|once
TGTGCCAGCAGCTTATCGTCAGGGCCTCAAGAGACCCAGTACTTC
CASSLSSGPQETQYF
>TRBJ2-1|TRBD2|TRBV2|.
TGTGCCAGCAGACTTAGCGGGAGTCCGACCCTATACAATGAGCAGTTCTTC
CASRLSGSPTLYNEQFF
>TRBJ2-7|.|TRBV10-1|.
TGCGCCAGCAGTTCCGGCGGGACGATCTACGAGCAGTACTTC
CASSSGGTIYEQYF
>TRBJ2-3|.|TRBV9|.
TGTGCCAGCAGCGTAGCAACGAGGGGGGATACGCAGTATTTT
CASSVATRGDTQYF
>TRBJ2-7|.|TRBV28|.
TGTGCCAGCAGAAAACAGGGCCACGAGCAGTACTTC
CASRKQGHEQYF
>TRBJ2-7|.|TRBV28|.
TGTGCCAGCAGGCCACTGACTCCCTACGAGCAGTACTTC
CASRPLTPYEQYF
>TRBJ1-2|TRBD1|TRBV2|.
TGTGCCAGCAGAGACAGGGGAGATGGCTACACCTTC
CASRDRGDGYTF
>TRBJ2-7|.|TRBV27|.
TGTGCCAGCATGTCGACAGCGAGCTCCTACGAGCAGTACTTC
CASMSTASSYEQYF
>TRBJ2-7|.|TRBV7-9|.
TGTGCCAGCAGCAAATACAGGGATTACGAGCAGTACTTC
CASSKYRDYEQYF
>TRBJ1-5|TRBD1|TRBV27|.
TGTGCCAGCAGTTTGGAGGGGGCATATAGCAATCAGCCCCAGCATTTT
CASSLEGAYSNQPQHF
>TRBJ1-2|TRBD1|TRBV5-1|.
TGCGCCAGCAGCCCCCGGGACAGGGCGGGATATGGCTACACCTTC
CASSPRDRAGYGYTF
>TRBJ2-5|.|TRBV5-1|.
TGCGCCAGCAGCAGAACCACCGGGACAACACAAGAGACCCAGTACTTC
CASSRTTGTTQETQYF